These 26 T cell receptor beta chains came from one sample sequenced in a study of blood T cell repertoires in COVID-19. Profiled with immunoSEQ multiplex PCR; TCRdb holds only in-frame clones, not every one. The sample records tens of thousands of clones, about nine tenths being singletons. The sample consisted of peripheral blood. The receptors were gathered from a man between 45 and 60 years old with active COVID-19.

The chain joins TRBV4-3 to TRBJ2-1, with D unresolved. Per the germline V gene, CDR1 is LGHNA and CDR2 is YSLEER. The CDR3 is 15 residues long. V was trimmed by 4 bases and J by 0 bases, leaving 10 bases between them. CDR3 protein: CASSRSWSSYNEQFF. CDR3 bases: TGCGCCAGCAGCCGGAGCTGGAGCTCCTACAATGAGCAGTTCTTC.

The gene calls are TRBV19 and TRBJ2-1; D is possibly TRBD2 (5 bases). Looked up from germline, CDR1 is LNHDA and CDR2 is SQIVND (reference sequence). V was pared by 2 bases and J by 1 base, with 6 bases between. This CDR3 contains 14 residues. CDR3 region: CASSISGSYNEQFF. DNA of the CDR3: TGTGCCAGTAGTATAAGCGGATCCTACAATGAGCAGTTCTTC. Filled out from reference TRBV19 and TRBJ2-1, the complete variable domain reads DGGITQSPKYLFRKEGQNVTLSCEQNLNHDAMYWYRQDPGQGLRLIYYSQIVNDFQKGDIAEGYSVSREKKESFPLTVTSAQKNPTAFYLCASSISGSYNEQFFGPGTRLTVL.

The chain employs TRBV4-3 and TRBJ2-1; D is undetermined. The CDR3 consists of 12 residues. V was pared by 3 bases and J by 10 bases, with 10 bases between. The germline CDR1 and CDR2 sequences are LGHNA and YSLEER. CDR3 amino acids: CASSQGSEEQFF. The CDR3 region has the DNA TGCGCCAGCAGCCAGGGCTCCGAGGAGCAGTTCTTC.

The rearrangement uses TRBV27 and TRBJ1-1; 8 bases map to TRBD1. This CDR3 has 13 residues. With V trimmed by 3 bases and J by 7 bases, 4 bases remained unmatched. CDR1 is MNHEY and CDR2 is SMNVEV in the germline V gene (reference sequence). The CDR3 sequence is CASSFRTGNEAFF. The DNA of the CDR3 is TGTGCCAGCAGTTTCCGGACAGGGAATGAAGCTTTCTTT.

This rearrangement joins TRBV6-5 to TRBJ2-2; 8 bases are a match to TRBD2. This CDR3 spans 16 amino acids. Germline V gene sequence: CDR1 MNHEY, CDR2 SVGAGI. Unmatched junction bases numbered 8, after V lost 2 bases and J lost 6 bases. The CDR3 DNA reads TGTGCCAGCAGTTACGGGGTAGCGGGAAGGTCCGGGGAGCTGTTTTTT. Its protein is CASSYGVAGRSGELFF.

The chain employs TRBV7-2 and TRBJ2-6; D is possibly TRBD2 (7 bases). Germline values: CDR1 SGHTA, CDR2 FQGNSA. Trimming pared 2 bases from V and 1 base from J, leaving 9 bases between. This CDR3 comprises 16 residues. Here the CDR3 reads CASSLKGGSGANVLTF. The CDR3 DNA follows: TGTGCCAGCAGCTTAAAGGGGGGGTCTGGGGCCAACGTCCTGACTTTC.

The chain joins TRBV6-5 to TRBJ2-1; D is unclear. This CDR3 contains 13 residues. Germline V gene sequence: CDR1 MNHEY, CDR2 SVGAGI. V dropped 2 bases and J dropped 5 bases, with 7 bases sitting between them. The chain's CDR3 is CASSYGPNNEQFF. The CDR3 nucleotides are TGTGCCAGCAGTTACGGCCCCAACAATGAGCAGTTCTTC.

The chain recombines TRBV5-4 with TRBJ2-1; 13 bases are shared with TRBD2. The CDR3 spans 15 residues. With 3 bases clipped from V and 8 bases from J, the junction kept 5 bases outside the gene matches. From germline, CDR1 is SGHNT and CDR2 YYREEE (reference sequence). The CDR3 sequence is CASSSGTSGTYEQFF. CDR3 bases: TGTGCCAGCAGCTCCGGGACTAGCGGGACTTATGAGCAGTTCTTC.

This sequence joins TRBV6-2 or TRBV6-3 and TRBJ1-3, with TRBD1 as a possible D gene (5 bases). There are 15 residues in the CDR3. Per the germline V gene, CDR1 is MNHEY and CDR2 is SVGEGT. V was pared by 6 bases and J by 7 bases, with 19 bases between. The DNA of the CDR3 is TGTGCCAGCAGCGACCTTACGCGGGGGTCCAACACCATATATTTT. Its translation: CASSDLTRGSNTIYF.

J is TRBJ2-3 and V is TRBV19; 8 bases match TRBD2. This CDR3 has 14 residues. Germline CDR1 is LNHDA and CDR2 is SQIVND (reference sequence). The V and J ends lost 6 bases and 4 bases, in that order; junction bases with no gene match: 6. CDR3 protein: CASSRTSLPDTQYF. The CDR3 DNA sequence: TGTGCCAGTAGCCGGACTAGCCTTCCAGATACGCAGTATTTT.

The chain joins TRBV10-3 to TRBJ2-1, with 9 bases aligning to TRBD2. Germline assignment: CDR1 ENHRY and CDR2 SYGVKD. Trimming at V came to 9 bases and at J to 9 bases, leaving 9 bases not matched to a gene. The length of the CDR3 is 13 residues. In nucleotides, the CDR3 is TGTGCCATAGGGGGTAGCGGGAGAAGTGAGCAGTTCTTC. It codes for CAIGGSGRSEQFF.

This chain joins TRBV19 and TRBJ1-3; D unclear. V dropped 3 bases and J dropped 0 bases, with 6 bases sitting between them. The germline CDR1 and CDR2 sequences are LNHDA and SQIVND (reference sequence). The CDR3 has 14 amino acids. CDR3 DNA sequence: TGTGCCAGTAGTATGGAGGCCTCTGGAAACACCATATATTTT. Its translation: CASSMEASGNTIYF.

The rearrangement uses TRBV6-5 and TRBJ1-1; weak D call: TRBD1 (5 bases). Trimming left V 6 bases short and J 8 bases short, with 13 bases between. Germline V gene data show CDR1 as MNHEY and CDR2 as SVGAGI. The CDR3 is 12 amino acids. The CDR3 protein is CASRPIGGEAFF. CDR3 coding DNA: TGTGCCAGCAGACCTATTGGGGGGGAAGCTTTCTTT.

The rearrangement uses TRBV6-2 or TRBV6-3 and TRBJ2-2; 8 bases agree with TRBD2. V lost 2 bases to trimming and J lost 6 bases; unmatched junction nucleotides: 11. The CDR3 runs to 17 residues. In germline, CDR1 is MNHEY, CDR2 SVGEGT. The CDR3 is CASSYNRDGRAAGELFF. CDR3 bases: TGTGCCAGCAGTTACAATCGGGACGGGAGGGCCGCCGGGGAGCTGTTTTTT.

This rearrangement joins TRBV28 to TRBJ1-3; TRBD1 might be the D (6 bases). The CDR3 length is 15 residues. The germline gives CDR1 MDHEN, CDR2 SYDVKM. V lost 7 bases and J lost 0, with 13 bases in between. Written as DNA, the CDR3 is TGTGCCAGCACCGGGGACATCAGCTCTGGAAACACCATATATTTT. Protein sequence: CASTGDISSGNTIYF.

This chain connects TRBV5-1 to TRBJ2-7; TRBD1 is a possible D gene (7 bases). Trimming stripped 3 bases from V and 4 bases from J, with 11 bases between. This CDR3 comprises 13 residues. Germline V lookup: CDR1 SGHRS, CDR2 YFSETQ. The chain's CDR3 is CASSSQGGYEQYF. CDR3 bases: TGCGCCAGCAGCTCCCAGGGGGGATACGAGCAGTACTTC.

V is TRBV11-3 and J is TRBJ1-4; 12 nucleotides align to TRBD1. CDR1 and CDR2 from the germline V gene are SGHNT and YENEEA. The V and J ends lost 4 bases and 1 base, in that order; junction bases with no gene match: 4. The CDR3 has 17 amino acids. CDR3 nucleotides: TGTGCCAGCAGCTACCGGGACAGGGGGCGAACTAATGAAAAACTGTTTTTT. Residues: CASSYRDRGRTNEKLFF. The variable domain in full, with the rest retrieved from reference TRBV11-3 and TRBJ1-4, is EAGVVQSPRYKIIEKKQPVAFWCNPISGHNTLYWYLQNLGQGPELLIRYENEEAVDDSQLPKDRFSAERLKGVDSTLKIQPAELGDSAVYLCASSYRDRGRTNEKLFFGSGTQLSVL.

A remark on this clone: Other nucleotide sequences from this sample produce the same CDR3. The chain recombines TRBV5-6 with TRBJ1-5, with TRBD1 identical over 7 bases. CDR3 length: 14 amino acids. The germline gives CDR1 SGHDT, CDR2 YYEEEE. With 4 bases clipped from V and 7 bases from J, the junction kept 8 bases outside the gene matches. The CDR3 is CASSLRQGGQPQHF. The CDR3 region has the DNA TGTGCCAGCAGCCTAAGACAGGGCGGACAGCCCCAGCATTTT.

V gene TRBV4-2 combines with J gene TRBJ2-1; 8 nucleotides agree with TRBD2. Germline V gene data show CDR1 as LGHNA and CDR2 as YNFKEQ. V was clipped by 0 bases and J by 3 bases; unmatched bases: 1. The CDR3 covers 15 residues. In nucleotides, the CDR3 is TGTGCCAGCAGCCAAGATGCGGGGGGCTACAATGAGCAGTTCTTC. Its translation: CASSQDAGGYNEQFF.

This rearrangement joins TRBV11-2 to TRBJ2-7, with TRBD2 matching over 13 bases. V shed 5 bases and J 7 bases; nucleotides not matched to a gene: 8. The CDR3 covers 15 residues. The germline V gene has CDR1 SGHAT and CDR2 FQNNGV. CDR3 in amino acids: CASSPRTSGSYEQYF. The CDR3 region has the DNA TGTGCCAGCAGCCCCAGGACTAGCGGGAGCTATGAGCAGTACTTC.

The CDR3, as DNA: TGCGCCAGCAGCTTGATAGGGGGACCCTACGAGCAGTACTTC. Its translation is CASSLIGGPYEQYF. V and J are TRBV5-1 and TRBJ2-7, with D possibly TRBD1 on 6 matching bases. The CDR3 runs to 14 residues. Trimming left V 1 base short and J 2 bases short, with 10 bases between. Germline lookup yields CDR1 SGHRS and CDR2 YFSETQ.

This sequence joins TRBV11-3 and TRBJ2-5; the D gene is possibly TRBD2 (6 bases). Trimming took 5 bases from V and 2 from J, leaving 15 bases between them. The CDR3 spans 15 residues. Germline V CDR1 and CDR2: SGHNT, YENEEA. CDR3 amino acids: CASSLGTRGQETQYF. CDR3 nucleotides: TGTGCCAGCAGCCTAGGGACTCGGGGGCAAGAGACCCAGTACTTC.

The rearrangement uses TRBV24-1 and TRBJ2-3; 7 nucleotides align to TRBD2. The germline V gene encodes CDR1 KGHDR and CDR2 SFDVKD. The ends lost 9 bases at V and 6 bases at J; junction bases unmatched: 8. The CDR3 is 13 amino acids. The CDR3 DNA reads as TGTGCCACCCGTGGGGAGGGTGGGGATACGCAGTATTTT. Amino acid sequence: CATRGEGGDTQYF.

The CDR3, as DNA: TGTGCCAGCAGCCCCCTGGGCGGACGGGGGACCCAGTACTTC. Translation: CASSPLGGRGTQYF. The chain couples TRBV3-1 (or the pseudogene TRBV3-2) to TRBJ2-5; D may be TRBD2 (5 bases). CDR3 length: 14 amino acids. Germline V gene lookup returns CDR1 LGHDT and CDR2 YNNKEL (reference sequence). V was shortened by 4 bases and J by 7 bases, with 16 bases between the two germline ends.

The chain employs TRBV7-2 and TRBJ2-3; D may be TRBD1 or TRBD2 (7 bases each). Trimming took 5 bases from V and 6 from J, leaving 15 bases between them. The CDR3 is 14 amino acids. From germline, CDR1 is SGHTA and CDR2 FQGNSA. The CDR3 loop is CASSIDREGDTQYF. CDR3 DNA: TGTGCCAGCAGCATAGACAGGGAGGGGGATACGCAGTATTTT.

The chain links TRBV13 to TRBJ1-2, with 10 bases fitting TRBD1. Per the germline V gene, CDR1 is PRHDT and CDR2 is FYEKMQ (reference sequence). With 6 bases clipped from V and 6 bases from J, the junction kept 7 bases outside the gene matches. This CDR3 spans 14 amino acids. This CDR3 reads CASSLTGGLDGYTF. In nucleotides, the CDR3 is TGTGCCAGCAGTTTGACAGGGGGCCTAGATGGCTACACCTTC.